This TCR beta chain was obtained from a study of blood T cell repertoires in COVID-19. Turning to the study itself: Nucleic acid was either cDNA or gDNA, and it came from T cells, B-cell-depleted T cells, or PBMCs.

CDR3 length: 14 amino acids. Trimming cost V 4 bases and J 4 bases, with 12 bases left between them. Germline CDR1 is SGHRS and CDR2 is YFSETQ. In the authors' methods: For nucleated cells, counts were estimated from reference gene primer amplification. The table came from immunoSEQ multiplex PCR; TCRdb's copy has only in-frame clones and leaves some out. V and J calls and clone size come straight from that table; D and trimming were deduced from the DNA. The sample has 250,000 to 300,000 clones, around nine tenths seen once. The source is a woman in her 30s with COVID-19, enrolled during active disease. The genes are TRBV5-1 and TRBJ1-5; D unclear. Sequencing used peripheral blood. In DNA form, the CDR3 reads TGCGCCAGCAGCCCGGGGTTCAATAATCAGCCCCAGCATTTT. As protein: CASSPGFNNQPQHF.